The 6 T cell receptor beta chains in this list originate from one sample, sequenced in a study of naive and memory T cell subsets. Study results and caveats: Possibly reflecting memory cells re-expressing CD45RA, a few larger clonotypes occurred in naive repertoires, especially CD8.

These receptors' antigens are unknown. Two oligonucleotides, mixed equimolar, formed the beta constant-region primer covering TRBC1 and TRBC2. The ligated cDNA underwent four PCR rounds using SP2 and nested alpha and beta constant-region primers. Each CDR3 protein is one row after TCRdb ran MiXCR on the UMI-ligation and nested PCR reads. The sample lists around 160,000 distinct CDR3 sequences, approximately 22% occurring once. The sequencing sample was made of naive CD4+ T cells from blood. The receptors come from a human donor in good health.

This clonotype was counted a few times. CDR3 nucleotide sequence: TGCGCCAGCAGCCCCAGGACTAGCAACACAGATACGCAGTATTTT. Encoded protein: CASSPRTSNTDTQYF. The rearrangement links TRBV5-1 to TRBJ2-3, with 8 positions matching TRBD2. From germline, CDR1 is SGHRS and CDR2 YFSETQ. J gave up 2 bases and V 4 bases, and 6 bases lay outside the gene matches. The CDR3 contains 15 residues.

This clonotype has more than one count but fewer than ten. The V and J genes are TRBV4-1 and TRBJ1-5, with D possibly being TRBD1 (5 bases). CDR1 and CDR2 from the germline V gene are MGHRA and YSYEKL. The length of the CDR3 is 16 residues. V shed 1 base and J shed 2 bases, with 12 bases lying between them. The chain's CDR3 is CASSQVSPRGNQPQHF. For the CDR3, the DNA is TGCGCCAGCAGCCAAGTATCCCCCAGGGGCAATCAGCCCCAGCATTTT.

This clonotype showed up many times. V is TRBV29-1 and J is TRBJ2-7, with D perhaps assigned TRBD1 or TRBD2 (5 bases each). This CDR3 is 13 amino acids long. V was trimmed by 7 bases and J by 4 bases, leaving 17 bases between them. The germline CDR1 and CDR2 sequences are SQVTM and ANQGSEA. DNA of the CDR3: TGCAGCGGGGTCGGGGCAGGGAATTACGAGCAGTACTTC. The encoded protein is CSGVGAGNYEQYF.

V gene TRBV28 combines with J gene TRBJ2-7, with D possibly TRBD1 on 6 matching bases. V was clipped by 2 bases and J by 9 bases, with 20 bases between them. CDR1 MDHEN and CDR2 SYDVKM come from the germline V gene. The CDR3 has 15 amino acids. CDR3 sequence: CASSLVTGPTQGQYF. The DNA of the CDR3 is TGTGCCAGCAGTTTAGTGACAGGACCGACACAGGGGCAGTACTTC.

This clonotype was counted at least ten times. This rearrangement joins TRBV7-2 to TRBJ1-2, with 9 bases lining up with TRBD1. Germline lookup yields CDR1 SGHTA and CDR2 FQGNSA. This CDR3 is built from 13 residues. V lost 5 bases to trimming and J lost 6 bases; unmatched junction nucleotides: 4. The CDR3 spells CASSADRGDGYTF. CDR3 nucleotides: TGTGCCAGCAGCGCGGACAGGGGAGATGGCTACACCTTC. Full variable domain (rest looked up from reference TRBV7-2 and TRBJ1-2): GAGVSQSPSNKVTEKGKDVELRCDPISGHTALYWYRQSLGQGLEFLIYFQGNSAPDKSGLPSDRFSAERTGGSVSTLTIQRTQQEDSAVYLCASSADRGDGYTFGSGTRLTVV.

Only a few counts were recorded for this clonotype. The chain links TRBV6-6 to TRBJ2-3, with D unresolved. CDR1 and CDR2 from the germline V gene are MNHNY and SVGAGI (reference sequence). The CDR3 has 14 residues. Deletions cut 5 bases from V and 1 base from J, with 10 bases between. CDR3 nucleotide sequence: TGTGCCAGCAGTAACGGAAGGGGCACAGATACGCAGTATTTT. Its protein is CASSNGRGTDTQYF.